The 32 T cell receptor beta chains listed next were all sequenced from one sample in a study of blood T cell repertoires in COVID-19. Repertoires were generated with immunoSEQ multiplex PCR, while TCRdb's copy carries only in-frame clones and drops some. Seen here are roughly 120,000 clones, roughly 80% observed once, and the top ten hold over 5.5%. The sample was peripheral blood. These receptor sequences come from a man aged 80 or over with COVID-19, enrolled during active disease.

CDR3: CASSQGVGSSEKLFF. The CDR3 region has the DNA TGCGCCAGCAGCCAAGGGGTGGGGAGTTCTGAAAAACTGTTTTTT. This chain links TRBV4-1 with TRBJ1-4, with D uncertain. Trimming stripped 1 base from V and 7 bases from J, with 13 bases between. The V gene's germline CDR1 is MGHRA and CDR2 YSYEKL. This CDR3 is 15 amino acids long.

The sample holds a few counts of this clone. V gene TRBV2 combines with J gene TRBJ2-7, with 9 nucleotides matching TRBD1. V trimming: 4 bases; J trimming: 3 bases; junction bases outside the gene matches: 7. This CDR3 spans 15 amino acids. CDR1 SNHLY and CDR2 FYNNEI come from the germline V gene. The CDR3 DNA follows: TGTGCCAGCAGTGGACTGGACAGGGGAGACTACGAGCAGTACTTC. Translation: CASSGLDRGDYEQYF. Variable domain in full (rest from reference TRBV2 and TRBJ2-7): EPEVTQTPSHQVTQMGQEVILRCVPISNHLYFYWYRQILGQKVEFLVSFYNNEISEKSEIFDDQFSVERPDGSNFTLKIRSTKLEDSAMYFCASSGLDRGDYEQYFGPGTRLTVT.

The chain links TRBV9 to TRBJ2-3; 10 bases are shared with TRBD2. CDR3 length: 19 residues. V lost 4 bases to trimming and J lost 4 bases; unmatched junction nucleotides: 18. CDR1 is SGDLS and CDR2 is YYNGEE in the germline V gene. The CDR3 region is CASSSRPAGGPSGPDTQYF. In nucleotides, the CDR3 is TGTGCCAGCAGCTCCAGGCCAGCGGGAGGGCCGTCTGGCCCAGATACGCAGTATTTT.

This clone was found a few times. The chain combines TRBV5-1 with TRBJ1-1, with 7 bases matching TRBD1. This CDR3 comprises 14 residues. V trimming: 4 bases; J trimming: 2 bases; junction bases outside the gene matches: 5. CDR1 is SGHRS, CDR2 YFSETQ, per germline. The CDR3 DNA reads as TGCGCCAGCAGCGTGACAGGGACCAACACTGAAGCTTTCTTT. Amino acids: CASSVTGTNTEAFF. The full variable domain, its missing parts supplied by reference TRBV5-1 and TRBJ1-1, is KAGVTQTPRYLIKTRGQQVTLSCSPISGHRSVSWYQQTPGQGLQFLFEYFSETQRNKGNFPGRFSGRQFSNSRSEMNVSTLELGDSALYLCASSVTGTNTEAFFGQGTRLTVV.

CDR3 sequence reads: CASTKGLVFHEQYF. CDR3 sequence (DNA): TGTGCCAGCACTAAAGGACTAGTATTCCACGAGCAGTACTTC. The chain combines TRBV19 with TRBJ2-7; 7 positions agree with TRBD2. The CDR3 spans 14 residues. The germline V gene has CDR1 LNHDA and CDR2 SQIVND (reference sequence). V was pared by 9 bases and J by 5 bases, with 13 bases of the junction left unmatched. Using reference TRBV19 and TRBJ2-7 for the parts outside the CDR3, the full variable domain is DGGITQSPKYLFRKEGQNVTLSCEQNLNHDAMYWYRQDPGQGLRLIYYSQIVNDFQKGDIAEGYSVSREKKESFPLTVTSAQKNPTAFYLCASTKGLVFHEQYFGPGTRLTVT.

The rearrangement uses TRBV6-5 and TRBJ2-1, with D hard to call. V lost 2 bases to trimming and J lost 5 bases, with 16 bases between them. The CDR3 has 16 residues. Germline assignment: CDR1 MNHEY and CDR2 SVGAGI. CDR3 bases: TGTGCCAGCAGTTACGATCTCTCAACCGCTAACAATGAGCAGTTCTTC. Translating it yields CASSYDLSTANNEQFF.

J is TRBJ1-3 and V is TRBV6-6; D is unclear. The CDR3 consists of 13 residues. Germline-derived CDR1 and CDR2 are MNHNY and SVGAGI (reference sequence). Trimming removed 9 bases from V and 1 base from J, with 10 bases in between. The CDR3 region has the DNA TGTGCCAGTTCTGTCCTTTCTGGAAACACCATATATTTT. This translates into CASSVLSGNTIYF.

This rearrangement joins TRBV6-6 to TRBJ1-1; D ambiguous. Per the germline V gene, CDR1 is MNHNY and CDR2 is SVGAGI (reference sequence). This CDR3 spans 15 amino acids. V dropped 1 base and J dropped 1 base, with 10 bases sitting between them. CDR3 sequence: CASSYYASENTEAFF. The CDR3 DNA sequence: TGTGCCAGCAGTTACTACGCGTCCGAGAACACTGAAGCTTTCTTT.

The chain employs TRBV5-4 and TRBJ2-3; 16 nucleotides align to TRBD2. V shed 4 bases and J 10 bases; nucleotides not matched to a gene: 6. Germline CDR1 is SGHNT and CDR2 is YYREEE (reference sequence). The CDR3 runs 15 residues. This CDR3 is CASSAGTSGRAAQYF. The CDR3, as DNA: TGTGCCAGCAGCGCCGGGACTAGCGGGAGGGCTGCGCAGTATTTT.

This clone was found a few times. V and J are TRBV29-1 and TRBJ2-3; 9 nucleotides match TRBD1. J gave up 1 base and V 4 bases, and 3 bases lay outside the gene matches. Germline loops: CDR1 SQVTM, CDR2 ANQGSEA. The CDR3 is 14 residues long. CDR3 coding DNA: TGCAGCGTTGGACGGACAGGGGGCACAGATACGCAGTATTTT. Translated: CSVGRTGGTDTQYF.

The chain couples TRBV5-1 to TRBJ2-6, with D possibly matching TRBD1 (5 bases). The CDR3 is 15 amino acids. CDR1 is SGHRS, CDR2 YFSETQ, per germline. V was trimmed by 7 bases and J by 4 bases, leaving 15 bases between them. CDR3 sequence (DNA): TGCGCCAGCGATGAAGGGGCGGCAGGGGCCAACGTCCTGACTTTC. This sequence encodes CASDEGAAGANVLTF.

The chain is built from TRBV12-2 and TRBJ2-1; the tabulated D call, TRBD2, remains unverified against the DNA. TRBV12-2 represents a pseudogene. The CDR3 has 19 amino acids. The CDR3 coding sequence is TGTGCAAGTCGCTCTCGGACTAGCGGGACCAAAAGCTCCTACAATGAGCAGTTCTTC. Protein: CASRSRTSGTKSSYNEQFF.

V gene TRBV7-8 combines with J gene TRBJ2-3; unclear D gene. The length of the CDR3 is 14 residues. V lost 5 bases and J 4 bases, leaving 13 bases between the germline ends. Germline V CDR1 and CDR2: SGHVS, FQNEAQ. For the CDR3, the DNA is TGTGCCAGCAGCCCCCGGTCACTCGCAGATACGCAGTATTTT. It specifies CASSPRSLADTQYF.

The CDR3 protein is CAIPSEGSYNEQFF. For the CDR3, the DNA is TGTGCCATCCCGAGCGAGGGAAGCTACAATGAGCAGTTCTTC. The chain links TRBV21-1 to TRBJ2-1; TRBD2, the D gene given by the table, was not confirmed from the DNA. TRBV21-1 counts as a pseudogene. The CDR3 extends over 14 amino acids.

The CDR3 DNA reads TGTGCCAGCAGTGAAGCAGGAGAGATAGCTAATCAGCCCCAGCATTTT. Protein: CASSEAGEIANQPQHF. The V and J genes are TRBV6-1 and TRBJ1-5; D remains unclear. Trimming took off 0 bases at V and 4 bases at J, with 13 bases between the two ends. This CDR3 region has 16 residues. CDR1 MNHNS and CDR2 SASEGT come from the germline V gene.

This clone was counted only a few times. The chain couples TRBV7-9 to TRBJ2-2, with TRBD2 matching 7 bases. This CDR3 spans 12 amino acids. The germline V gene encodes CDR1 SEHNR and CDR2 FQNEAQ (reference sequence). The J segment lost 7 bases and the V segment lost 8 bases, leaving 4 bases of the junction unmatched. Here the CDR3 reads CASPGGIGELFF. The CDR3, as DNA: TGTGCCAGCCCGGGGGGTATCGGGGAGCTGTTTTTT.

The J gene is TRBJ2-7, the V gene TRBV7-9; 10 bases fit TRBD1. CDR1 and CDR2 from the germline V gene are SEHNR and FQNEAQ (reference sequence). The CDR3 runs to 14 residues. Trimming took 7 bases from V and 5 from J; bases not matched to a gene: 8. Here the CDR3 DNA reads TGTGCCAGCACCCCGGGACAGGGGTTCCACGAGCAGTACTTC. Protein sequence: CASTPGQGFHEQYF.

This clone showed up many times. The chain recombines TRBV6-2 or TRBV6-3 with TRBJ1-1, with D perhaps matching TRBD1 (5 bases). Germline V gene lookup returns CDR1 MNHEY and CDR2 SVGEGT. V was shortened by 2 bases and J by 1 base, with 11 bases between the two germline ends. The CDR3 runs 15 residues. In DNA form, the CDR3 reads TGTGCCAGCAGTTACGCTGGGGACTGGAACACTGAAGCTTTCTTT. Residues: CASSYAGDWNTEAFF.

V and J are TRBV3-1 (or the pseudogene TRBV3-2) and TRBJ1-3; D uncertain. This CDR3 is 14 amino acids long. Germline CDR1 is LGHDT and CDR2 is YNNKEL (reference sequence). Between the trimmed V and J ends, which lost 4 bases and 2 bases, there was a span of 9 bases. This CDR3 reads CASSLKEAGNTIYF. CDR3 nucleotides: TGTGCCAGCAGCCTTAAAGAGGCTGGAAACACCATATATTTT.

This chain uses TRBV21-1 with TRBJ1-2. TRBV21-1 is deemed a pseudogene. CDR3 length: 11 amino acids. CDR3 sequence reads: CASSKPSPSFF. The CDR3 bases are TGTGCCAGCAGCAAACCCTCCCCCTCTTTCTTC.

The CDR3 protein is CASSHIRAGNDNEQFF. CDR3 sequence (DNA): TGTGCCAGCAGTCACATAAGGGCGGGGAACGACAATGAGCAGTTCTTC. The gene calls are TRBV28 and TRBJ2-1, with a weak D call TRBD2 (6 bases). Deletions cut 5 bases from V and 5 bases from J, with 19 bases between. CDR3 length: 16 amino acids. The germline gives CDR1 MDHEN, CDR2 SYDVKM.

The CDR3 reads CASSQGAGRPETQYF. The DNA of the CDR3 is TGTGCCAGCAGCCAGGGGGCGGGACGGCCCGAGACCCAGTACTTC. The V and J genes are TRBV27 and TRBJ2-5; TRBD1 matches at 8 bases. The CDR3 covers 15 residues. Germline trimming cut 6 bases from V and 5 bases from J; bases unmatched to any gene: 11. CDR1 and CDR2 (germline): MNHEY, SMNVEV (reference sequence).

V is TRBV30 and J is TRBJ1-2; 8 positions agree with TRBD1. Germline assignment: CDR1 GTSNPN and CDR2 SVGIG (reference sequence). V dropped 2 bases and J dropped 4; count of bases not matched to a gene: 3. The CDR3 covers 13 residues. CDR3 residues: CAWSKQGGYGYTF. Here the CDR3 DNA reads TGTGCCTGGAGTAAACAGGGGGGCTATGGCTACACCTTC. Filled out from reference TRBV30 and TRBJ1-2, the complete variable domain reads SQTIHQWPATLVQPVGSPLSLECTVEGTSNPNLYWYRQAAGRGLQLLFYSVGIGQISSEVPQNLSASRPQDRQFILSSKKLLLSDSGFYLCAWSKQGGYGYTFGSGTRLTVV.

The CDR3 reads CASSLSGADLNYGYTF. The CDR3 DNA sequence: TGTGCCAGCAGCTTATCAGGGGCGGACCTTAACTATGGCTACACCTTC. This chain connects TRBV7-9 to TRBJ1-2, with D possibly being TRBD1 (6 bases). Deletions cut 2 bases from V and 1 base from J, with 14 bases between. The length of the CDR3 is 16 residues. Germline CDR1 SEHNR, CDR2 FQNEAQ (reference sequence).

This clone was found a few times. At the DNA level, this CDR3 is encoded by other sequences in the same sample as well. V is TRBV6-5 and J is TRBJ1-4, with 7 bases fitting TRBD1. V trimming: 6 bases; J trimming: 0 bases; junction bases outside the gene matches: 1. Looked up from germline, CDR1 is MNHEY and CDR2 is SVGAGI. CDR3 length: 14 residues. The CDR3 reads CASRGTATNEKLFF. The CDR3 DNA sequence: TGTGCCAGCAGAGGGACAGCAACTAATGAAAAACTGTTTTTT.

The J gene is TRBJ2-7, the V gene TRBV27; D not resolved. Germline CDR1 is MNHEY and CDR2 is SMNVEV (reference sequence). The CDR3 has 14 amino acids. Trimming removed 3 bases at V and 3 bases at J, with 12 bases between. This CDR3 reads CASSLITGGYEQYF. CDR3 DNA: TGTGCCAGCAGTTTGATCACCGGTGGCTACGAGCAGTACTTC.

The genes are TRBV5-6 and TRBJ2-2; the match to TRBD2 covers 14 bases. The CDR3 is 17 amino acids. CDR1 and CDR2 from the germline V gene are SGHDT and YYEEEE. Trimming took 4 bases from V and 3 from J; bases not matched to a gene: 5. The CDR3 here is CASSETSGREDTGELFF. CDR3 DNA: TGTGCCAGCAGCGAGACTAGCGGGAGGGAGGACACCGGGGAGCTGTTTTTT.

The V call is TRBV7-2, the J call TRBJ2-3; TRBD2 matches 7 bases. CDR3 length: 14 residues. The junction had 4 bases not matched to a gene; V was cut back by 1 base and J by 6 bases. The germline CDR1 and CDR2 sequences are SGHTA and FQGNSA. Here the CDR3 reads CASSLGISGDTQYF. CDR3 nucleotides: TGTGCCAGCAGCTTAGGGATTAGCGGGGATACGCAGTATTTT. Full variable domain (outside the CDR3, taken from reference TRBV7-2 and TRBJ2-3): GAGVSQSPSNKVTEKGKDVELRCDPISGHTALYWYRQSLGQGLEFLIYFQGNSAPDKSGLPSDRFSAERTGGSVSTLTIQRTQQEDSAVYLCASSLGISGDTQYFGPGTRLTVL.

There are many counts of this clone. The J gene is TRBJ2-3, the V gene TRBV5-1; D may be TRBD2 (6 bases). Germline CDR1 reads SGHRS; CDR2 reads YFSETQ. The CDR3 runs to 17 residues. Trimming removed 5 bases at V and 2 bases at J, with 21 bases between. CDR3 loop: CASSPPPPSVYTDTQYF. CDR3 nucleotides: TGCGCCAGCAGTCCCCCTCCCCCTAGCGTCTACACAGATACGCAGTATTTT.

The rearrangement links TRBV12-3 or TRBV12-4 to TRBJ1-2, with D possibly TRBD1 on 6 matching bases. V was pared by 5 bases and J by 3 bases, with 10 bases between. The CDR3 covers 13 residues. The CDR3 DNA is TGTGCCAGCAGTACTCAGGGGTACTATGGCTACACCTTC. Amino acid sequence: CASSTQGYYGYTF.

The table lists this clone with a few counts. The chain uses TRBV7-2 and TRBJ2-7; TRBD2 agrees at 8 bases. The germline gives CDR1 SGHTA, CDR2 FQGNSA. This CDR3 contains 14 residues. The junction had 3 bases not matched to a gene; V was cut back by 3 bases and J by 2 bases. The CDR3 nucleotides are TGTGCCAGCAGCTTCTCGGGAGGGCCCTACGAGCAGTACTTC. Its translation: CASSFSGGPYEQYF.

The V and J genes are TRBV7-9 and TRBJ1-5; TRBD1 is a possible D gene (6 bases). With 5 bases removed from V and 4 bases from J, the gap between germline ends came to 9 bases. Germline V gene sequence: CDR1 SEHNR, CDR2 FQNEAQ (reference sequence). The CDR3 sequence is 13 residues long. The CDR3 DNA reads as TGTGCCAGCAGCAGACAGGAAAATCAGCCCCAGCATTTT. Translated: CASSRQENQPQHF. Combining the CDR3 with reference TRBV7-9 and TRBJ1-5 gives the whole variable domain DTGVSQNPRHKITKRGQNVTFRCDPISEHNRLYWYRQTLGQGPEFLTYFQNEAQLEKSRLLSDRFSAERPKGSFSTLEIQRTEQGDSAMYLCASSRQENQPQHFGDGTRLSIL.